The next 3 T cell receptor beta chains were all read from a single sample in a study of CD8+ T cells in alopecia areata (dated by TCRdb to 2017 to 2018). This specimen's time point label, interpreted: less than 25 weeks on oral tofacitinib. The label giving this sample's treatment or condition can be read as: oral pan-JAK inhibitor, 5-10 mg twice daily. Library construction relied on the immunoSEQ multiplex PCR assay. For TCR sequencing, RNA was extracted from every sample and reverse transcribed into cDNA to serve as template. Sourced from immuneACCESS, this table was stored by TCRdb with only in-frame sequences that have V and J called. A share of the clones is absent; for the studies checked, an unresolved V gene accounts for under half, and the remainder has no known explanation. Counted in this sample were 150,000 to 200,000 clones; roughly 53% of them appeared once. 11% of the sample lies in the top ten.

Here the sequenced sample was CD8+ T cells sorted from blood, taken at week 24, from a patient treated with tofacitinib. These receptors came from a human donor with alopecia areata.

About this clone itself: A clone one base away is much larger, so this may be a read error. The V gene is TRBV7-6, the J gene TRBJ1-1; no firm D call. This CDR3 comprises 13 residues. The V gene lost 5 bases and the J gene lost 0 bases, with 7 bases spanning the gap. In germline, CDR1 is SGHVS, CDR2 FNYEAQ. DNA for the CDR3: TGTGCCAGCAGCCCCGGGATGAACACTGAAGCTTTCTTT. Residues: CASSPGMNTEAFF.

This chain joins TRBV30 and TRBJ2-7; no reliable D call. CDR3 length equals 13 residues. The germline gives CDR1 GTSNPN, CDR2 SVGIG (reference sequence). Between the trimmed V and J ends, which lost 0 bases and 3 bases, there was a span of 9 bases. CDR3 loop: CAWSVSAYYEQYF. The CDR3 DNA reads as TGTGCCTGGAGTGTCAGCGCCTACTACGAGCAGTACTTC. Looking up the rest from reference TRBV30 and TRBJ2-7 gives the full variable domain: SQTIHQWPATLVQPVGSPLSLECTVEGTSNPNLYWYRQAAGRGLQLLFYSVGIGQISSEVPQNLSASRPQDRQFILSSKKLLLSDSGFYLCAWSVSAYYEQYFGPGTRLTVT.

Remarks on this clone: This is likely a read error, given that the CDR3 carries no conserved phenylalanine or tryptophan at its end. The genes are TRBV4-3 and TRBJ2-7; 7 nucleotides agree with TRBD1. CDR1 is LGHNA, CDR2 YSLEER, per germline. The CDR3 runs to 15 residues. V lost 0 bases, J lost 2 bases, and 4 bases stayed unmatched. The CDR3 reads CASSQDLQGAYEQYL. The CDR3 DNA follows: TGCGCCAGCAGCCAAGATCTGCAGGGGGCCTACGAGCAGTACCTC.